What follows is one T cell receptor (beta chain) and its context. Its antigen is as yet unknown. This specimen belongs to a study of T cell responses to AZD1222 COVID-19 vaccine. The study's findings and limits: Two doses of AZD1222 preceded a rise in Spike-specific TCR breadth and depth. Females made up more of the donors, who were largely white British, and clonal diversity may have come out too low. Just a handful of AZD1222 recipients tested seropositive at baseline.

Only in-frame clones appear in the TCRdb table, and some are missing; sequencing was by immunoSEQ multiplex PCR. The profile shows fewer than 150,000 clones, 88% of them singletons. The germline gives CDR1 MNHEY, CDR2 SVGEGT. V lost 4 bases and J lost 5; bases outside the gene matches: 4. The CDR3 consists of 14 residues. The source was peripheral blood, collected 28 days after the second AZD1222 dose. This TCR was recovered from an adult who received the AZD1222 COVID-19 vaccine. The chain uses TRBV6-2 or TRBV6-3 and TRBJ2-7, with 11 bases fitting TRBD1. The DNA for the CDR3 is TGTGCCAGCAGTTTAGGACAGGGGGCCCACGAGCAGTACTTC. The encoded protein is CASSLGQGAHEQYF.